Listed here are 4 T cell receptor beta chains from one sample, sequenced in a study of OX40 agonist ivuxolimab in advanced cancers. Libraries were prepared by immunoSEQ multiplex PCR; TCRdb keeps only in-frame clonotypes and omits some of them. The sample comprises 40,000 to 55,000 clones, about 88% of which are singletons, and 3.4% rests with the top ten. Sample: CD4+ or CD8+ T cells sorted from blood, taken in a trial of the OX40 agonist ivuxolimab. Every receptor here comes from an adult with an advanced solid tumor such as melanoma, head and neck, liver or kidney cancer.

The rearrangement joins TRBV4-2 to TRBJ1-4, with TRBD1 as a possible D gene (5 bases). V was trimmed by 4 bases and J by 0 bases, leaving 9 bases between them. Per the germline V gene, CDR1 is LGHNA and CDR2 is YNFKEQ. The CDR3 is made up of 15 amino acids. The CDR3 region has the DNA TGTGCCAGCAGCCCGGGACGGGCAACTAATGAAAAACTGTTTTTT. Translated: CASSPGRATNEKLFF.

The table lists this clone with a few counts. This chain uses TRBV4-1 with TRBJ2-7, with D tentatively TRBD1 (6 bases). The CDR3 has 14 amino acids. The germline CDR1 and CDR2 sequences are MGHRA and YSYEKL. The V end was cut by 4 bases, the J end by 4 bases, with 14 bases between. The CDR3 DNA sequence: TGCGCCAGCAGCCCTCCCGGACAGTGGTACGAGCAGTACTTC. Its translation is CASSPPGQWYEQYF.

The rearrangement uses TRBV6-1 and TRBJ1-5, with TRBD1 identical over 8 bases. The CDR3 has 15 residues. CDR1 and CDR2 from the germline V gene are MNHNS and SASEGT. Trimming took 1 base from V and 4 from J; bases not matched to a gene: 3. In DNA form, the CDR3 reads TGTGCCAGCAGTGAAGGCAGGGGGCGGAATCAGCCCCAGCATTTT. It codes for CASSEGRGRNQPQHF.

This sequence joins TRBV5-5 and TRBJ2-1; D is undetermined. CDR1 and CDR2 (germline): SGHKS, YYEKEE (reference sequence). CDR3 length: 14 amino acids. V lost 0 bases and J 2 bases, leaving 6 bases between the germline ends. The CDR3 bases are TGTGCCAGCAGCTTGGGAATGACCTACAATGAGCAGTTCTTC. This encodes CASSLGMTYNEQFF.